Listed below are T cell receptor beta chains from one sample, sequenced in a study of Graves' ophthalmopathy and Graves' hyperthyroidism. TCRdb processed the multiplex PCR reads anew with MiXCR; each CDR3 protein has one entry. The sample has 650,000 to 800,000 distinct CDR3 sequences, more than 40% seen once. The sample was peripheral blood. All receptors derive from an adult man with Graves' ophthalmopathy. Both conserved end residues are part of each CDR3. The D gene is left open where the match is weak. Clone sizes are given selectively: once, few, many, or a class where the clone is expanded.

V	J	D	size	CDR3	DNA
TRBV5-1	TRBJ1-1	-	few	CASSSGAVVNTEAFF	TGCGCCAGCAGCTCAGGGGCGGTGGTGAACACTGAAGCTTTCTTT
TRBV6-4	TRBJ2-2	-	-	CASSDSMGTSSTGELFF	TGTGCCAGCAGTGACTCGATGGGAACATCCTCTACCGGGGAGCTGTTTTTT
TRBV10-3	TRBJ1-2	TRBD1	few	CASSPGTGRSYTF	TGTGCCAGCAGTCCCGGGACAGGGAGAAGCTACACCTTC
TRBV14	TRBJ1-6	-	many	CASSQDTGYSPLHF	TGTGCCAGCAGCCAAGACACAGGGTATTCACCCCTCCACTTT
TRBV2	TRBJ1-2	TRBD1	-	CASYGTGLSGYTF	TGTGCCAGCTACGGGACAGGGCTCTCTGGCTACACCTTC
TRBV24-1	TRBJ1-2	-	-	CATSDFGQGNYGYTF	TGTGCCACCAGTGATTTCGGGCAGGGGAACTATGGCTACACCTTC
TRBV9	TRBJ2-2	-	-	CASSVGALANTGELFF	TGTGCCAGCAGCGTAGGAGCCCTCGCGAACACCGGGGAGCTGTTTTTT
TRBV29-1	TRBJ2-1	TRBD2	few	CSVEAGAGNEQFF	TGCAGCGTTGAGGCGGGAGCGGGGAATGAGCAGTTCTTC
TRBV5-8	TRBJ1-2	-	-	CASSSRTEYGYTF	TGTGCCAGCAGCTCCCGGACAGAATATGGCTACACCTTC
TRBV7-9	TRBJ1-1	-	many	CASSLGPTGNTEAFF	TGTGCCAGCAGCTTAGGACCAACAGGGAACACTGAAGCTTTCTTT
TRBV20-1	TRBJ2-7	-	many	CSAGQASSYEQYF	TGCAGTGCTGGCCAGGCTAGCTCCTACGAGCAGTACTTC
TRBV6-6	TRBJ2-5	TRBD2	few	CASSYGGGASGETQYF	TGTGCCAGCAGTTACGGCGGGGGGGCCTCGGGAGAGACCCAGTACTTC
TRBV2	TRBJ2-7	TRBD1	-	CASSSAWGQGRSYEQYF	TGTGCCAGCAGCTCGGCATGGGGACAGGGGAGGTCTTACGAGCAGTACTTC
TRBV11-2	TRBJ2-7	-	few	CASSLEAGESYEQYF	TGTGCCAGCAGCTTAGAGGCAGGGGAGTCCTACGAGCAGTACTTC
TRBV5-1	TRBJ2-2	-	few	CASSSRGTPNTGELFF	TGCGCCAGCAGCTCCCGCGGGACCCCGAACACCGGGGAGCTGTTTTTT
TRBV10-3	TRBJ2-2	TRBD1	-	CASRSLQGVGELFF	TGTGCCAGCAGAAGCCTCCAGGGGGTAGGGGAGCTGTTTTTT
TRBV7-2	TRBJ2-5	-	many	CASSPQGPEGTQYF	TGTGCCAGCAGCCCCCAGGGGCCGGAGGGGACCCAGTACTTC
TRBV6-5	TRBJ1-6	-	many	CASKLVRSPLHF	TGTGCCAGCAAACTTGTTAGGTCACCCCTCCACTTT
TRBV30	TRBJ1-1	-	-	CAWSGGTRTEAFF	TGTGCCTGGAGTGGCGGGACACGGACTGAAGCTTTCTTT
TRBV15	TRBJ2-2	-	-	CATSRKRGGTGELFF	TGTGCCACCAGCAGGAAAAGGGGTGGCACCGGGGAGCTGTTTTTT
TRBV29-1	TRBJ1-1	-	many	CSVEGEVMNTEAFF	TGCAGCGTTGAAGGGGAGGTGATGAACACTGAAGCTTTCTTT
TRBV10-3	TRBJ2-3	-	-	CAISESIQVTGTQYF	TGTGCCATCAGTGAGTCGATTCAGGTGACTGGGACGCAGTATTTT
TRBV7-2	TRBJ2-1	TRBD2	-	CASSPRLAGGSRYEQFF	TGTGCCAGCAGCCCGCGACTAGCGGGGGGGAGTAGGTATGAGCAGTTCTTC
TRBV29-1	TRBJ1-2	TRBD1	-	CSVRGQGLDGYTF	TGCAGCGTTAGGGGACAGGGGTTAGATGGCTACACCTTC
TRBV29-1	TRBJ1-1	TRBD1	many	CSVEGAFETGGTEAFF	TGCAGCGTTGAAGGAGCCTTTGAGACAGGGGGGACTGAAGCTTTCTTT
TRBV9	TRBJ1-4	-	-	CASSYGGGSNEKLFF	TGTGCCAGCAGTTACGGCGGGGGCTCTAATGAAAAACTGTTTTTT
TRBV9	TRBJ1-2	-	many	CASSVVGGASGYTF	TGTGCCAGCAGCGTAGTAGGGGGGGCATCTGGCTACACCTTC
TRBV19	TRBJ1-6	-	many	CASSMMFLSRGQINSPLHF	TGTGCCAGTAGTATGATGTTCCTCAGCCGAGGACAGATCAATTCACCCCTCCACTTT
TRBV30	TRBJ2-5	-	few	CACQTLGRVRETQYF	TGTGCCTGCCAGACCTTGGGCAGGGTGAGGGAGACCCAGTACTTC
TRBV6-6	TRBJ1-6	-	-	CASSPDSRNSPLHF	TGTGCCAGCAGCCCGGACAGTCGGAATTCACCCCTCCACTTT
TRBV12-3/TRBV12-4	TRBJ2-5	TRBD2	-	CASSDPSGRARETQYF	TGTGCCAGCAGCGACCCTAGCGGGAGGGCCCGGGAGACCCAGTACTTC
TRBV14	TRBJ1-3	-	-	CASSLGLAGYSGNTIYF	TGTGCCAGCAGCCTTGGACTAGCGGGATACTCTGGAAACACCATATATTTT
TRBV2	TRBJ2-2	TRBD1	many	CASTQQGVNTGELFF	TGTGCCAGCACCCAACAGGGGGTGAACACCGGGGAGCTGTTTTTT
TRBV10-3	TRBJ2-2	-	-	CAISEYRRGLAGELFF	TGTGCCATCAGTGAGTATCGTAGGGGGTTGGCCGGGGAGCTGTTTTTT
TRBV7-9	TRBJ1-6	TRBD1	-	CASSKQGGSNSPLHF	TGTGCCAGCTCGAAACAGGGGGGCTCGAATTCACCCCTCCACTTT
TRBV6-5	TRBJ1-2	-	few	CASSYRSSTGHGYTF	TGTGCCAGCAGTTACCGAAGTTCAACAGGGCATGGCTACACCTTC
TRBV12-3/TRBV12-4	TRBJ2-7	-	-	CASSSRHGREQYF	TGTGCCAGCAGTAGCCGACATGGCAGGGAGCAGTACTTC
TRBV24-1	TRBJ1-1	-	few	CASSLGVRGNTEAFF	TGTGCCAGCAGTTTAGGGGTCAGGGGGAACACTGAAGCTTTCTTT
TRBV24-1	TRBJ1-5	-	-	CATSDQVGSNQPQHF	TGTGCCACCAGTGACCAAGTGGGCAGCAATCAGCCCCAGCATTTT
TRBV4-2	TRBJ1-2	-	many	CASSQPSNNYGYTF	TGTGCCAGCAGCCAACCGTCAAATAACTATGGCTACACCTTC
TRBV6-6	TRBJ2-1	TRBD2	-	CASSDPGLGLDEQFF	TGTGCCAGCAGTGACCCGGGACTAGGGCTAGATGAGCAGTTCTTC